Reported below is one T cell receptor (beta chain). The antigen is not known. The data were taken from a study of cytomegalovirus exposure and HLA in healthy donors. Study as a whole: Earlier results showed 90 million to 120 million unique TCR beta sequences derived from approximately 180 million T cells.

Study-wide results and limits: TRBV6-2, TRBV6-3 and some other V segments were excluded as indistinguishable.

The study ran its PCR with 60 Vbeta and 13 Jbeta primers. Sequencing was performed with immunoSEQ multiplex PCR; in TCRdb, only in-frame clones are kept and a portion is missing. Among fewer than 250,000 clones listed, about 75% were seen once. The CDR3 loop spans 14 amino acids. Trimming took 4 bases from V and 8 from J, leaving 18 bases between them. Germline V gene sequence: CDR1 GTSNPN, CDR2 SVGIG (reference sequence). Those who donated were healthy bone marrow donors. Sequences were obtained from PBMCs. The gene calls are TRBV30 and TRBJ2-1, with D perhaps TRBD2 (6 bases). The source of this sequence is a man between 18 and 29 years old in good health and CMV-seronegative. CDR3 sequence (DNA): TGTGCCTGGAAAGGGCGGGAAAGGTGGGATGAGCAGTTCTTC. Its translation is CAWKGRERWDEQFF.